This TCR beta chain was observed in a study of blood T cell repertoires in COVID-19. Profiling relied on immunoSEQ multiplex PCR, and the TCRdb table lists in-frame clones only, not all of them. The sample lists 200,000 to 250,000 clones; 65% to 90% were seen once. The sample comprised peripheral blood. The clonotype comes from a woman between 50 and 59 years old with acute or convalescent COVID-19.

The CDR3 coding sequence is TGTGCCAGCAGTAAAACACCGAACACTGAAGCTTTCTTT. It yields the protein CASSKTPNTEAFF. J is TRBJ1-1 and V is TRBV12-3 or TRBV12-4; no clear D. With 5 bases removed from V and 1 base from J, the gap between germline ends came to 8 bases. CDR3 length: 13 amino acids.